A single sample is the source of the 29 T cell receptor beta chains below, sequenced in a study of shared clonotypes between healthy human individuals (dated by TCRdb to between 2020 and 2021). CD8 naive samples were CD45RO-negative cells positively selected for CCR7, giving a CD45RA+CCR7+ population that excluded TemRA cells. Library prep was done by the immunoSEQ multiplex PCR assay. The table was pulled from immuneACCESS by TCRdb, which kept in-frame rearrangements only. Such tables lose some clones; where checked, under half of the loss comes from unresolved V genes, and the rest has no known cause. The sample includes about 1,800,000 clones, with roughly 95% observed a single time. 1% to 1.5% of the sample comes from the top ten. The sequenced material came from naive CD8+ T cells sorted from blood. Explained via the paper, the cell subset or site label denotes: CD45RA+CCR7+. These receptors originate from a man aged 18 to 35 in good health.

As for this clone: The sample holds other DNA sequences that translate to the same CDR3. The rearrangement links TRBV29-1 to TRBJ2-2; 8 bases are a match to TRBD1. The germline V gene has CDR1 SQVTM and CDR2 ANQGSEA. J lost 4 bases, V lost 7 bases, and 2 bases had no gene match. The CDR3 length is 12 residues. CDR3: CSADRGTGELFF. CDR3 bases: TGCAGCGCCGACAGGGGCACCGGGGAGCTGTTTTTT.

This clone was seen once. The chain employs TRBV28 and TRBJ2-2, with unresolved D. The CDR3 is 15 residues long. Trimming took off 4 bases at V and 1 base at J, with 10 bases between the two ends. Germline CDR1 reads MDHEN; CDR2 reads SYDVKM. The CDR3 spells CASSSHSLNTGELFF. In nucleotides, the CDR3 is TGTGCCAGCAGTTCCCATTCCCTGAACACCGGGGAGCTGTTTTTT.

The chain has TRBV28 and TRBJ2-7; TRBD2 might be the D (6 bases). The germline V gene has CDR1 MDHEN and CDR2 SYDVKM. The CDR3 has 14 residues. V was pared by 6 bases and J by 2 bases, with 14 bases between. The CDR3 region has the DNA TGTGCCAGCAGCCGCCGGGGGACCCCCTACGAGCAGTACTTC. It encodes CASSRRGTPYEQYF.

The chain is built from TRBV6-1 and TRBJ1-1; no definite D call. Trimming removed 7 bases from V and 4 bases from J, with 10 bases in between. This CDR3 is built from 12 residues. CDR1 and CDR2 from the germline V gene are MNHNS and SASEGT. The CDR3 spells CASTPSSTEAFF. CDR3 in DNA: TGTGCCAGCACTCCCAGTAGCACTGAAGCTTTCTTT.

The chain has TRBV9 and TRBJ1-4; TRBD1 matches 9 bases. Per germline, CDR1 SGDLS and CDR2 YYNGEE. V was pared by 3 bases and J by 8 bases, with 5 bases of the junction left unmatched. The CDR3 covers 14 residues. For the CDR3, the DNA is TGTGCCAGCAGCGACGGAGGGACAGGGGAAAAACTGTTTTTT. Encoded protein: CASSDGGTGEKLFF. The full variable domain, in which reference TRBV9 and TRBJ1-4 provide the parts outside the CDR3, is DSGVTQTPKHLITATGQRVTLRCSPRSGDLSVYWYQQSLDQGLQFLIQYYNGEERAKGNILERFSAQQFPDLHSELNLSSLELGDSALYFCASSDGGTGEKLFFGSGTQLSVL.

The rearrangement links TRBV5-8 to TRBJ1-2; 7 nucleotides align to TRBD1. The CDR3 totals 13 residues. The V segment lost 7 bases and the J segment 8 bases; nucleotides outside the gene matches: 11. In germline, CDR1 is SGHTS, CDR2 YDEGEE. CDR3 protein: CASHTEGAGGYTF. The CDR3 bases are TGTGCCAGCCACACGGAGGGGGCCGGCGGCTACACCTTC.

V is TRBV5-1 and J is TRBJ2-1, with TRBD1 matching over 8 bases. Losses at the gene ends were 0 bases for V and 4 bases for J; bases not matched to a gene: 6. Germline values: CDR1 SGHRS, CDR2 YFSETQ. The CDR3 sequence is 16 residues long. This CDR3 reads CASSLDGTGLYNEQFF. Here the CDR3 DNA reads TGCGCCAGCAGCTTGGACGGGACAGGACTTTACAATGAGCAGTTCTTC.

The chain employs TRBV6-5 and TRBJ2-7, with D unclear. Trimming removed 8 bases from V and 4 bases from J, with 3 bases in between. Looked up from germline, CDR1 is MNHEY and CDR2 is SVGAGI. This CDR3 has 9 residues. CDR3 sequence reads: CASLYEQYF. DNA for the CDR3: TGTGCCAGCCTATACGAGCAGTACTTC.

This chain uses TRBV5-1 with TRBJ2-2; weak D call: TRBD1 (6 bases). Germline CDR1 SGHRS, CDR2 YFSETQ. This CDR3 contains 16 residues. V was trimmed by 5 bases and J by 0 bases, leaving 14 bases between them. The CDR3 nucleotides are TGCGCCAGCAGTTATCACAGGGCCCCGAACACCGGGGAGCTGTTTTTT. Translating it yields CASSYHRAPNTGELFF.

The chain links TRBV9 to TRBJ1-2; TRBD1 agrees at 7 bases. CDR3 length: 14 amino acids. V lost 4 bases and J lost 4; bases outside the gene matches: 7. In germline, CDR1 is SGDLS, CDR2 YYNGEE. The CDR3 DNA sequence: TGTGCCAGCAGCCCCGGGGACAGTAGCTATGGCTACACCTTC. Protein product: CASSPGDSSYGYTF.

V is TRBV28 and J is TRBJ2-1, with TRBD1 identical over 8 bases. The V and J ends lost 6 bases and 4 bases, in that order; junction bases with no gene match: 8. The CDR3 is made up of 15 amino acids. Germline V gives CDR1 MDHEN, CDR2 SYDVKM. CDR3 sequence reads: CASRLRDRIYNEQFF. The CDR3 bases are TGTGCCAGCAGACTCCGGGACAGGATATACAATGAGCAGTTCTTC. The full variable domain, completed using reference TRBV28 and TRBJ2-1, is DVKVTQSSRYLVKRTGEKVFLECVQDMDHENMFWYRQDPGLGLRLIYFSYDVKMKEKGDIPEGYSVSREKKERFSLILESASTNQTSMYLCASRLRDRIYNEQFFGPGTRLTVL.

This chain joins TRBV11-2 and TRBJ1-6; a possible D gene is TRBD1 (6 bases). The CDR3 has 13 amino acids. The ends were cut back, 0 bases at V and 10 bases at J, with 7 bases in the middle. Per germline, CDR1 SGHAT and CDR2 FQNNGV. CDR3 sequence (DNA): TGTGCCAGCAGCTTAGATACAGGGTCACCCCTCCACTTT. Amino acids: CASSLDTGSPLHF.

This clone was counted a few times. CDR3 region: CASSFMGSYEQYF. The CDR3 coding sequence is TGTGCCAGCAGCTTTATGGGTTCCTACGAGCAGTACTTC. The chain employs TRBV5-6 and TRBJ2-7; D gene uncertain. Germline V gives CDR1 SGHDT, CDR2 YYEEEE. V was pared by 2 bases and J by 1 base, with 7 bases between. CDR3 size: 13 residues. The full variable domain, rest sourced from reference TRBV5-6 and TRBJ2-7, is DAGVTQSPTHLIKTRGQQVTLRCSPKSGHDTVSWYQQALGQGPQFIFQYYEEEERQRGNFPDRFSGHQFPNYSSELNVNALLLGDSALYLCASSFMGSYEQYFGPGTRLTVT.

The chain combines TRBV6-6 with TRBJ2-3; D may be TRBD2 (5 bases). V shed 5 bases and J shed 1 base, with 13 bases lying between them. Germline CDR1 reads MNHNY; CDR2 reads SVGAGI (reference sequence). CDR3 length: 15 amino acids. The CDR3 DNA reads as TGTGCCAGCAGTCTAGCCCCGCTGGGCACAGATACGCAGTATTTT. Amino acids: CASSLAPLGTDTQYF.

As regards this clone: Other DNA sequences in the same sample also yield this CDR3. The chain employs TRBV7-9 and TRBJ2-7; D may be TRBD2 (6 bases). The V end lost 5 bases, the J end lost 1 base, and 12 bases lay between the germline ends. CDR3 size: 14 residues. The germline V gene has CDR1 SEHNR and CDR2 FQNEAQ (reference sequence). The CDR3 DNA reads as TGTGCCAGCAGCCCCGGAGGGTCTTCCTACGAGCAGTACTTC. It encodes CASSPGGSSYEQYF. Full variable domain (outside the CDR3, taken from reference TRBV7-9 and TRBJ2-7): DTGVSQNPRHKITKRGQNVTFRCDPISEHNRLYWYRQTLGQGPEFLTYFQNEAQLEKSRLLSDRFSAERPKGSFSTLEIQRTEQGDSAMYLCASSPGGSSYEQYFGPGTRLTVT.

The chain is built from TRBV29-1 and TRBJ1-2, with D possibly matching TRBD1 (6 bases). Germline CDR1 SQVTM, CDR2 ANQGSEA. V gave up 7 bases and J gave up 7 bases, with 22 bases separating them. This CDR3 is built from 14 residues. The CDR3 spells CSADKDDLRGGYTF. In DNA, the CDR3 is TGCAGCGCTGACAAGGACGATCTCAGGGGTGGCTACACCTTC.

The chain has TRBV19 and TRBJ2-1; D call uncertain. Germline-derived CDR1 and CDR2 are LNHDA and SQIVND (reference sequence). This CDR3 has 13 amino acids. With 6 bases removed from V and 4 bases from J, the gap between germline ends came to 10 bases. The CDR3 coding sequence is TGTGCCAGTAGCATGTGGGAATACAATGAGCAGTTCTTC. Translating it yields CASSMWEYNEQFF.

On this clone: The same CDR3 is also encoded by other DNA sequences in this sample. The chain uses TRBV5-6 and TRBJ2-7; TRBD1 agrees at 7 bases. This CDR3 comprises 14 residues. V lost 4 bases to trimming and J lost 2 bases; unmatched junction nucleotides: 6. In germline, CDR1 is SGHDT, CDR2 YYEEEE. In DNA, the CDR3 is TGTGCCAGCAGCCTAACAGGGGTTCCCTACGAGCAGTACTTC. Protein: CASSLTGVPYEQYF.

The CDR3 sequence is CASSVGRDYEQYF. In DNA form, the CDR3 reads TGTGCCAGCAGTGTTGGCAGGGACTACGAGCAGTACTTC. This chain uses TRBV6-1 with TRBJ2-7, with a weak D call TRBD1 (5 bases). CDR1 and CDR2 from the germline V gene are MNHNS and SASEGT. Trimming took off 4 bases at V and 3 bases at J, with 10 bases between the two ends. The CDR3 sequence is 13 residues long.

This sequence joins TRBV18 and TRBJ1-2; no clear D gene. CDR1 is KGHSH and CDR2 is LQKENI in the germline V gene. There are 14 residues in the CDR3. V gave up 4 bases and J gave up 5 bases, with 14 bases separating them. The CDR3 loop reads CASSQPGLQYGYTF. The CDR3 DNA is TGTGCCAGCTCACAACCGGGTCTACAATATGGCTACACCTTC.

This chain links TRBV25-1 with TRBJ2-7; D unclear. With 1 base removed from V and 2 bases from J, the gap between germline ends came to 9 bases. Germline loops: CDR1 MGHDK, CDR2 SYGVNS. The CDR3 has 14 residues. The CDR3 protein is CASSEFDWTYEQYF. The CDR3 bases are TGTGCCAGCAGTGAATTTGACTGGACCTACGAGCAGTACTTC.

J is TRBJ2-3 and V is TRBV5-1, with 7 positions matching TRBD2. The J segment lost 1 base and the V segment lost 3 bases, leaving 5 bases of the junction unmatched. This CDR3 is built from 15 residues. Looked up from germline, CDR1 is SGHRS and CDR2 is YFSETQ. The CDR3 is CASSSVRGGTDTQYF. CDR3 DNA sequence: TGCGCCAGCAGCTCGGTCCGGGGGGGCACAGATACGCAGTATTTT.

V usage is TRBV7-6 and J usage is TRBJ2-6; TRBD1 matches 7 bases. The V gene end was trimmed by 1 base and the J gene end by 0 bases; junction bases not matched to a gene: 3. Germline CDR1 is SGHVS and CDR2 is FNYEAQ. The CDR3 totals 17 residues. The CDR3 is CASSLDRGPSGANVLTF. The CDR3 bases are TGTGCCAGCAGCTTAGACAGGGGCCCCTCTGGGGCCAACGTCCTGACTTTC.

This sequence joins TRBV30 and TRBJ1-4, with D possibly TRBD1 on 6 matching bases. Germline V gene lookup returns CDR1 GTSNPN and CDR2 SVGIG (reference sequence). This CDR3 spans 19 amino acids. V dropped 0 bases and J dropped 0 bases, with 20 bases sitting between them. As DNA, the CDR3 is TGTGCCTGGAGTGTACTTACAGGGTATGGTGGAGCAACTAATGAAAAACTGTTTTTT. Protein sequence: CAWSVLTGYGGATNEKLFF. The full variable domain, in which reference TRBV30 and TRBJ1-4 provide the parts outside the CDR3, is SQTIHQWPATLVQPVGSPLSLECTVEGTSNPNLYWYRQAAGRGLQLLFYSVGIGQISSEVPQNLSASRPQDRQFILSSKKLLLSDSGFYLCAWSVLTGYGGATNEKLFFGSGTQLSVL.

The chain recombines TRBV12-2 with TRBJ2-1. TRBV12-2 is deemed a pseudogene. The CDR3 has 14 residues. The DNA of the CDR3 is TGTGCAAGTCTCACCCCGGGACCCCACAATGAGCAGTTCTTC. Translated, it gives CASLTPGPHNEQFF.

The rearrangement joins TRBV14 to TRBJ1-1; D is uncertain. The CDR3 is 12 residues long. The V gene lost 2 bases and the J gene lost 4 bases, with 5 bases spanning the gap. Germline V gives CDR1 SGHDN, CDR2 FVKESK. CDR3: CASSQLGTEAFF. As DNA, the CDR3 is TGTGCCAGCAGCCAATTGGGCACTGAAGCTTTCTTT.

V is TRBV6-5 and J is TRBJ2-5, with a weak D call TRBD2 (7 bases). This CDR3 spans 16 amino acids. Germline values: CDR1 MNHEY, CDR2 SVGAGI. Between the trimmed V and J ends, which lost 2 bases and 0 bases, there was a span of 13 bases. The CDR3 loop reads CASSYGGGEYQETQYF. The CDR3 coding sequence is TGTGCCAGCAGTTACGGCGGGGGCGAGTACCAAGAGACCCAGTACTTC.

J is TRBJ1-5 and V is TRBV15, with no clear D. V shed 4 bases and J shed 0 bases, with 13 bases lying between them. The CDR3 covers 16 residues. Germline values: CDR1 LNHNV, CDR2 YYDKDF (reference sequence). The CDR3 DNA reads TGTGCCACCAGCATAGGGCCTCCAAATAGCAATCAGCCCCAGCATTTT. This translates into CATSIGPPNSNQPQHF.

V is TRBV4-3 and J is TRBJ2-7; 9 bases match TRBD2. There are 17 residues in the CDR3. Trimming at V came to 1 base and at J to 1 base, leaving 8 bases not matched to a gene. Germline CDR1 reads LGHNA; CDR2 reads YSLEER. For the CDR3, the DNA is TGCGCCAGCAGCCAAGGTCCCGGCGGGGGGGGATCCTACGAGCAGTACTTC. Protein sequence: CASSQGPGGGGSYEQYF.